Presented here are 29 T cell receptor beta chains from one specimen sequenced in a study of T cell repertoires in cytomegalovirus infection. TCRdb reprocessed the reads via MiXCR and lists one record per CDR3 protein. This repertoire shows about 530,000 distinct CDR3 sequences, less than 30% found once; its top ten account for around 13%. What was sequenced was PBMCs. The receptors here all came from a human donor in good health (CMV status not recorded). Some clones in this sample may be carry-over from other donors' samples.

This chain uses TRBV5-4 with TRBJ2-1, with D maybe TRBD2 (6 bases). V lost 0 bases and J 6 bases, leaving 16 bases between the germline ends. Germline CDR1 and CDR2: SGHNT and YYREEE (reference sequence). This CDR3 comprises 16 residues. CDR3 nucleotide sequence: TGTGCCAGCAGCTTGGAGCTTACTAGTAGCGGCAATGAGCAGTTCTTC. The encoded protein is CASSLELTSSGNEQFF.

This clonotype was seen more than once but under ten times. J is TRBJ1-3 and V is TRBV12-3 or TRBV12-4, with D perhaps matching TRBD1 (6 bases). V was cut by 5 bases and J by 2 bases, with 10 bases left in between. The CDR3 totals 14 residues. CDR3 coding DNA: TGTGCCAGCAGTCATAGACAGGCTGGAAACACCATATATTTT. Its translation: CASSHRQAGNTIYF.

This clonotype was observed many times. CDR3 protein: CASSLEGGHNEKLFF. The CDR3 nucleotides read TGTGCCAGCAGCTTGGAGGGCGGACACAATGAAAAACTGTTTTTT. The chain carries TRBV7-9 and TRBJ1-4; D is possibly TRBD1 (5 bases). Trimming stripped 3 bases from V and 5 bases from J, with 13 bases between. This CDR3 region has 15 residues. The germline V gene encodes CDR1 SEHNR and CDR2 FQNEAQ (reference sequence).

In the case of this clonotype: Compared with germline, one end of the junction differs, possibly owing to a read error. The chain recombines TRBV7-4 with TRBJ2-2; tentatively, D is TRBD2 (6 bases). Germline CDR1 is SGHVT and CDR2 is SQSDAQ. This CDR3 comprises 16 residues. Here the CDR3 reads CASSLREPTNTGELVF. The CDR3 coding sequence is TGTGCCAGCAGCTTACGGGAGCCCACGAACACCGGGGAGCTGGTTTTT. Using reference TRBV7-4 and TRBJ2-2 for the parts outside the CDR3, the full variable domain is GAGVSQSPRYKVAKRGRDVALRCDSISGHVTLYWYRQTLGQGSEVLTYSQSDAQRDKSGRPSGRFSAERPERSVSTLKIQRTEQGDSAVYLCASSLREPTNTGELVFGEGSRLTVL.

The chain employs TRBV27 and TRBJ2-1; 7 bases are a match to TRBD2. The CDR3 is made up of 15 amino acids. From germline, CDR1 is MNHEY and CDR2 SMNVEV (reference sequence). With V trimmed by 4 bases and J by 4 bases, 7 bases remained unmatched. CDR3 region: CASSSRGSLYNEQFF. DNA of the CDR3: TGTGCCAGCAGTTCCCGCGGGAGCCTATACAATGAGCAGTTCTTC.

This clonotype was detected only a few times. The chain recombines TRBV6-2 or TRBV6-3 with TRBJ2-2; D gene uncertain. Trimming shortened V by 2 bases and J by 5 bases, and 12 bases separated the two germline ends. In germline, CDR1 is MNHEY, CDR2 SVGEGT. CDR3 length equals 15 residues. CDR3 protein: CASSYIDLWTGELFF. Written as DNA, the CDR3 is TGTGCCAGCAGTTACATCGACTTATGGACCGGGGAGCTGTTTTTT.

The chain links TRBV6-2 or TRBV6-3 to TRBJ2-5; a weak D match, TRBD1 (5 bases). Germline CDR1 is MNHEY and CDR2 is SVGEGT. Trimming left V 6 bases short and J 8 bases short, with 13 bases between. The length of the CDR3 is 12 residues. CDR3: CASSPPRTTQYF. Written as DNA, the CDR3 is TGTGCCAGCAGCCCCCCGAGGACAACCCAGTACTTC.

At least ten counts were recorded for this clonotype. The chain recombines TRBV7-2 with TRBJ2-1; D gene uncertain. V shed 5 bases and J shed 0 bases, with 11 bases lying between them. The CDR3 is made up of 15 amino acids. Germline lookup yields CDR1 SGHTA and CDR2 FQGNSA. For the CDR3, the DNA is TGTGCCAGCAGCCCCGGGTTTACCTCCTACAATGAGCAGTTCTTC. Protein sequence: CASSPGFTSYNEQFF. Supplemented by reference TRBV7-2 and TRBJ2-1, the full variable domain reads GAGVSQSPSNKVTEKGKDVELRCDPISGHTALYWYRQSLGQGLEFLIYFQGNSAPDKSGLPSDRFSAERTGGSVSTLTIQRTQQEDSAVYLCASSPGFTSYNEQFFGPGTRLTVL.

In this sample, this clonotype turned up a few times. This chain links TRBV6-2 or TRBV6-3 with TRBJ1-1; D may be TRBD1 (5 bases). The germline V and J ends were trimmed by 6 bases and 0 bases, with 14 bases remaining between them. CDR1 is MNHEY, CDR2 SVGEGT, per germline. This CDR3 is 15 amino acids long. DNA of the CDR3: TGTGCCAGCAGCCGGGACCAAGGAATGAACACTGAAGCTTTCTTT. Protein sequence: CASSRDQGMNTEAFF.

This clonotype occurred a few times. The V call is TRBV13, the J call TRBJ2-1, with 12 positions matching TRBD2. V lost 4 bases and J lost 0; bases outside the gene matches: 13. The CDR3 has 20 amino acids. CDR1 is PRHDT, CDR2 FYEKMQ, per germline (reference sequence). The CDR3 region has the DNA TGTGCCAGCAGCTCACGTCCCGGGACTAGCGGGCCTAGCTCCTACAATGAGCAGTTCTTC. It encodes CASSSRPGTSGPSSYNEQFF.

This clonotype was recorded a few times. The genes are TRBV4-2 and TRBJ2-7; D gene ambiguous. This CDR3 region has 12 residues. V lost 11 bases, J lost 2 bases, and 13 bases lay in between. Germline V gives CDR1 LGHNA, CDR2 YNFKEQ. CDR3 nucleotide sequence: TGTGCCGCTGCTTATATAGCCTACGAGCAGTACTTC. This sequence encodes CAAAYIAYEQYF.

This clonotype was counted between two and nine times. This chain links TRBV7-9 with TRBJ1-2, with TRBD1 identical over 7 bases. The CDR3 sequence is 14 residues long. The V and J ends lost 4 bases and 4 bases, in that order; junction bases with no gene match: 6. CDR1 and CDR2 (germline): SEHNR, FQNEAQ (reference sequence). CDR3 protein: CASSYLRDSYGYTF. In nucleotides, the CDR3 is TGTGCCAGCAGCTACCTCCGGGACAGCTATGGCTACACCTTC.

The chain is built from TRBV15 and TRBJ2-6; no clear D. The CDR3 has 14 amino acids. Germline CDR1 is LNHNV and CDR2 is YYDKDF (reference sequence). Trimming shortened V by 3 bases and J by 2 bases, and 5 bases separated the two germline ends. CDR3 loop: CATSRETGANVLTF. The CDR3 DNA follows: TGTGCCACCAGCAGGGAGACTGGGGCCAACGTCCTGACTTTC.

This clonotype came up a few times. This chain links TRBV11-1 with TRBJ2-5; possible D gene TRBD1, 6 bases. CDR3 length: 14 amino acids. Germline V CDR1 and CDR2: SGHAT, FQDESV (reference sequence). Between the trimmed V and J ends, which lost 5 bases and 1 base, there was a span of 11 bases. The CDR3 is CASSPPDSQETQYF. The CDR3, as DNA: TGTGCCAGCAGCCCGCCGGACAGCCAAGAGACCCAGTACTTC.

The J gene is TRBJ2-1, the V gene TRBV12-3 or TRBV12-4, with D possibly TRBD2 on 5 matching bases. V was cut by 8 bases and J by 8 bases, with 22 bases left in between. This CDR3 region has 15 residues. The CDR3 spells CASGPTREGVYEQFF. CDR3 DNA: TGTGCCAGCGGTCCGACTCGAGAGGGTGTGTATGAGCAGTTCTTC.

Many counts were recorded for this clonotype. This chain uses TRBV7-6 with TRBJ1-6, with D possibly TRBD1 on 5 matching bases. Trimming removed 5 bases at V and 6 bases at J, with 14 bases between. The CDR3 is 15 residues long. Looked up from germline, CDR1 is SGHVS and CDR2 is FNYEAQ. CDR3 in amino acids: CASSPGAGLNSPLHF. The CDR3 nucleotides read TGTGCCAGCAGCCCCGGGGCAGGACTTAATTCACCCCTCCACTTT.

The chain uses TRBV6-5 and TRBJ2-4, with D hard to call. The CDR3 has 15 residues. V was trimmed by 0 bases and J by 0 bases, leaving 6 bases between them. Per the germline V gene, CDR1 is MNHEY and CDR2 is SVGAGI. CDR3 protein: CASSYSEIAKNIQYF. The DNA of the CDR3 is TGTGCCAGCAGTTACTCGGAGATAGCCAAAAACATTCAGTACTTC.

The V gene is TRBV7-6, the J gene TRBJ2-3; 8 bases are a match to TRBD2. Per the germline V gene, CDR1 is SGHVS and CDR2 is FNYEAQ. The CDR3 has 16 residues. The V and J ends lost 5 bases and 1 base, in that order; junction bases with no gene match: 8. CDR3: CASSQGASGRTDTQYF. The DNA for the CDR3 is TGTGCCAGCAGCCAGGGCGCTAGCGGGCGCACAGATACGCAGTATTTT. The full variable domain, with the rest looked up from reference TRBV7-6 and TRBJ2-3, is GAGVSQSPRYKVTKRGQDVALRCDPISGHVSLYWYRQALGQGPEFLTYFNYEAQQDKSGLPNDRFSAERPEGSISTLTIQRTEQRDSAMYRCASSQGASGRTDTQYFGPGTRLTVL.

The chain joins TRBV7-6 to TRBJ2-1; a possible D gene is TRBD2 (6 bases). CDR1 is SGHVS and CDR2 is FNYEAQ in the germline V gene. Deletions cut 6 bases from V and 2 bases from J, with 14 bases between. This CDR3 contains 15 residues. The chain's CDR3 is CASSPRELTYNEQFF. For the CDR3, the DNA is TGTGCCAGCAGTCCTCGGGAGCTCACCTACAATGAGCAGTTCTTC.

This clonotype was recorded at least ten times. The junction differs from germline at one of its ends, possibly a read error. The V call is TRBV7-2, the J call TRBJ2-3; TRBD2 is a possible D gene (5 bases). Germline lookup yields CDR1 SGHTA and CDR2 FQGNSA. The CDR3 is 13 amino acids. In DNA, the CDR3 is TGTGCCAGCAGCGACCCGGACTTCGTCTGGCTCAGTTTT. Translation gives CASSDPDFVWLSF.

This clonotype was detected a few times. This chain connects TRBV15 to TRBJ1-6; 8 positions agree with TRBD1. This CDR3 contains 15 residues. Unmatched junction bases numbered 9, after V lost 5 bases and J lost 9 bases. CDR1 is LNHNV and CDR2 is YYDKDF in the germline V gene (reference sequence). CDR3 protein: CATSGRDRRISPLHF. In DNA, the CDR3 is TGTGCCACCAGCGGACGGGACAGGCGGATTTCACCCCTCCACTTT.

The chain couples TRBV19 to TRBJ2-2; a possible D gene is TRBD1 (5 bases). CDR1 is LNHDA and CDR2 is SQIVND in the germline V gene (reference sequence). CDR3 length: 16 residues. V lost 3 bases and J 3 bases, leaving 14 bases between the germline ends. The CDR3 protein is CASSIKHRTDTGELFF. The CDR3 DNA follows: TGTGCCAGTAGTATTAAGCACAGGACCGACACCGGGGAGCTGTTTTTT.

This clonotype was counted ten times or more. The chain is built from TRBV7-2 and TRBJ2-5, with TRBD2 identical over 13 bases. The V gene end was trimmed by 5 bases and the J gene end by 5 bases; junction bases not matched to a gene: 5. The CDR3 contains 15 residues. The germline gives CDR1 SGHTA, CDR2 FQGNSA. CDR3 loop: CASSPGLAGVETQYF. DNA for the CDR3: TGTGCCAGCAGCCCTGGACTAGCGGGAGTTGAGACCCAGTACTTC.

This chain links TRBV12-3 or TRBV12-4 with TRBJ2-3; 9 bases fit TRBD2. The CDR3 length is 17 residues. V lost 3 bases and J lost 5; bases outside the gene matches: 12. The CDR3 region is CASSFRQAEAGGDTQYF. The CDR3 nucleotides read TGTGCCAGCAGTTTTAGACAAGCGGAAGCGGGAGGAGATACGCAGTATTTT.

This chain connects TRBV12-3 or TRBV12-4 to TRBJ1-2, with D unresolved. The CDR3 extends over 17 amino acids. V lost 3 bases, J lost 8 bases, and 25 bases lay in between. CDR3 sequence (DNA): TGTGCCAGCAGTTTTGGCGAATCGTCATTACCCTGGATGGGCTACACCTTC. Its translation: CASSFGESSLPWMGYTF.

The chain joins TRBV7-9 to TRBJ2-1; no reliable D call. This CDR3 is built from 15 residues. CDR1 is SEHNR, CDR2 FQNEAQ, per germline (reference sequence). V shed 5 bases and J shed 1 base, with 12 bases lying between them. The CDR3 protein is CASSTTVGSYNEQFF. The DNA of the CDR3 is TGTGCCAGCAGCACCACGGTAGGGTCCTACAATGAGCAGTTCTTC.

V usage is TRBV6-5 and J usage is TRBJ1-4, with D possibly matching TRBD1 (5 bases). V lost 10 bases and J 7 bases, leaving 19 bases between the germline ends. The CDR3 extends over 14 amino acids. CDR1 and CDR2 (germline): MNHEY, SVGAGI. CDR3 DNA: TGTGCCACCAAGGGGACCAACCACGCTGAAAAACTGTTTTTT. Its protein is CATKGTNHAEKLFF.

In this sample, this clonotype turned up many times. The chain combines TRBV7-2 with TRBJ2-1, with D tentatively TRBD1 (5 bases). The CDR3 runs 16 residues. CDR1 SGHTA and CDR2 FQGNSA come from the germline V gene. V shed 1 base and J shed 2 bases, with 12 bases lying between them. The CDR3: CASSLVGAQTYNEQFF. The CDR3 region has the DNA TGTGCCAGCAGCTTAGTTGGGGCACAAACCTACAATGAGCAGTTCTTC.

This chain connects TRBV28 to TRBJ1-5, with 10 bases matching TRBD1. Losses at the gene ends were 1 base for V and 6 bases for J; bases not matched to a gene: 6. CDR3 length equals 16 residues. Germline CDR1 is MDHEN and CDR2 is SYDVKM. The CDR3: CASSLLSWTGGQPQHF. The CDR3 DNA sequence: TGTGCCAGCAGTTTATTATCTTGGACAGGGGGTCAGCCCCAGCATTTT.